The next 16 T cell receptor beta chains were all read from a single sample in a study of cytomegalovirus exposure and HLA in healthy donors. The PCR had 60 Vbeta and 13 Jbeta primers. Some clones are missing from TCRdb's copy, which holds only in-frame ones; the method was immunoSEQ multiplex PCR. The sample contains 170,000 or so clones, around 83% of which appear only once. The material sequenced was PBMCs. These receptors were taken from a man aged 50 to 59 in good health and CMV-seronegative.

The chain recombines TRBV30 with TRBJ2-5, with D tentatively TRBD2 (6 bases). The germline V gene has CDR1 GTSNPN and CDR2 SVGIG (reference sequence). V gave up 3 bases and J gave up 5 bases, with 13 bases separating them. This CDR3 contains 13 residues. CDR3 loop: CAWSPGGAETQYF. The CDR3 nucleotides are TGTGCCTGGAGCCCCGGGGGTGCTGAGACCCAGTACTTC.

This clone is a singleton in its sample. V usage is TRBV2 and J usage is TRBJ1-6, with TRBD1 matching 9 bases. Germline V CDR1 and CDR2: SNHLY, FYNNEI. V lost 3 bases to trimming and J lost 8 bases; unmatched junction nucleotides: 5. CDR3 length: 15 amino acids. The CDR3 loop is CASSDRDRVYSPLHF. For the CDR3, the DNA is TGTGCCAGCAGTGACCGGGACAGGGTCTATTCACCCCTCCACTTT.

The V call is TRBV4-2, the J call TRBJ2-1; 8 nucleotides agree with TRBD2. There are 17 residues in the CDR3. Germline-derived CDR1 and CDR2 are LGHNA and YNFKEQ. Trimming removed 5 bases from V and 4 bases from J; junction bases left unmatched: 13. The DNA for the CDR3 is TGTGCCAGCAGCAAGGGGGGAGCGGGAGCCCAATACAATGAGCAGTTCTTC. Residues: CASSKGGAGAQYNEQFF.

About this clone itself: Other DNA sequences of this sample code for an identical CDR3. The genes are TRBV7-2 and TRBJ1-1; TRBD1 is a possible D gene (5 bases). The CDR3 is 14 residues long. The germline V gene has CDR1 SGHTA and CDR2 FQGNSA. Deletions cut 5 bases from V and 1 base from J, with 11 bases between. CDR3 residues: CASSLGHQNTEAFF. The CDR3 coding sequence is TGTGCCAGCAGCCTTGGACACCAGAACACTGAAGCTTTCTTT.

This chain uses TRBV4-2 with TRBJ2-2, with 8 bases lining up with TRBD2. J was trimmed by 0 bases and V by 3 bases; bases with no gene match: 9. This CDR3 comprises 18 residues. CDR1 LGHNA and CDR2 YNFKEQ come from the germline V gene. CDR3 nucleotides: TGTGCCAGCAGCCACGCTATAAGCGGGGGTCCGAACACCGGGGAGCTGTTTTTT. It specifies CASSHAISGGPNTGELFF.

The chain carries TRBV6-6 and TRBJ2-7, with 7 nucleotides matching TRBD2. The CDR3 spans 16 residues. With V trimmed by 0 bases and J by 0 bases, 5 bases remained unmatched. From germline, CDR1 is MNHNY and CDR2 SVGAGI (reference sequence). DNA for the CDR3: TGTGCCAGCAGTTACTCAGCTAGCGGCCTCTCCTACGAGCAGTACTTC. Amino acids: CASSYSASGLSYEQYF.

The CDR3 coding sequence is TGTGCCAGCAGCTCCCCTGGGGGGGGAACCAATCAGCCCCAGCATTTT. Its protein product is CASSSPGGGTNQPQHF. The rearrangement links TRBV7-8 to TRBJ1-5; D perhaps matches TRBD1 (5 bases). In germline, CDR1 is SGHVS, CDR2 FQNEAQ. The V end was cut by 4 bases, the J end by 3 bases, with 16 bases between. The CDR3 loop spans 16 amino acids.

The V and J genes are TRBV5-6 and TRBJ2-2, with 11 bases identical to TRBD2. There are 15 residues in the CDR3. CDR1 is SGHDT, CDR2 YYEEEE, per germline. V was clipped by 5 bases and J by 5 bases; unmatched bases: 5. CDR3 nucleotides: TGTGCCAGCAGGCAGACTAGCGGGAATACCGGGGAGCTGTTTTTT. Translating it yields CASRQTSGNTGELFF. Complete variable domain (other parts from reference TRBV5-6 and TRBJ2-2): DAGVTQSPTHLIKTRGQQVTLRCSPKSGHDTVSWYQQALGQGPQFIFQYYEEEERQRGNFPDRFSGHQFPNYSSELNVNALLLGDSALYLCASRQTSGNTGELFFGEGSRLTVL.

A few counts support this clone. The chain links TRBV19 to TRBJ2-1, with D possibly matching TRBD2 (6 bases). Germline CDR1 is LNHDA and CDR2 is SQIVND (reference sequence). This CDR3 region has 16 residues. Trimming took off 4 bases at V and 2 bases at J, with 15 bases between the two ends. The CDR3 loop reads CASSSLGSGAYNEQFF. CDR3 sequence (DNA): TGTGCCAGTAGTAGCCTCGGGTCGGGGGCCTACAATGAGCAGTTCTTC.

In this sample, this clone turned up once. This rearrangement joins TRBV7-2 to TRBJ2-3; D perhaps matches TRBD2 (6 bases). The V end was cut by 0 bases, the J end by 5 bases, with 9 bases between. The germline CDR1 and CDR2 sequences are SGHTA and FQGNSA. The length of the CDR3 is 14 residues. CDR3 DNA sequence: TGTGCCAGCAGCTTAGCGATGACTAGAGATACGCAGTATTTT. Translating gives CASSLAMTRDTQYF.

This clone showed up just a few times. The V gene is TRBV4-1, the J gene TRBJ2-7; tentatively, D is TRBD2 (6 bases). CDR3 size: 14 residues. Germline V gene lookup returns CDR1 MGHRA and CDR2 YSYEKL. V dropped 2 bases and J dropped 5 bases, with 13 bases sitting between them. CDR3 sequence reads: CASSQSLAPHEQYF. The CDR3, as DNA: TGCGCCAGCAGCCAATCACTAGCTCCCCACGAGCAGTACTTC.

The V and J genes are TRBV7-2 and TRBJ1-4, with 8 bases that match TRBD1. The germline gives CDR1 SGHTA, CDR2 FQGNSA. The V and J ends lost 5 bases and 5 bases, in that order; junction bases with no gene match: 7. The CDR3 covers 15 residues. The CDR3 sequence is CASSGNRGRNEKLFF. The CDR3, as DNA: TGTGCCAGCAGCGGAAACAGGGGGAGGAATGAAAAACTGTTTTTT.

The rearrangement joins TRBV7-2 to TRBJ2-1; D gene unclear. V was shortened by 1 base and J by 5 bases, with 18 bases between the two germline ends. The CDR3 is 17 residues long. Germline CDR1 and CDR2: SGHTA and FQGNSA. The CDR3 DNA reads TGTGCCAGCAGCTTAGTAAAGTCCACCCGGTCACACAATGAGCAGTTCTTC. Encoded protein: CASSLVKSTRSHNEQFF.

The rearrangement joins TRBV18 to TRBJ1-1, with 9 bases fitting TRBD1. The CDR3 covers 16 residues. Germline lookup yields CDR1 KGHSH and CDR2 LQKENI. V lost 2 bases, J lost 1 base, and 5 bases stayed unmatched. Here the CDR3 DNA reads TGTGCCAGCTCACCAGGGACAGGGCGCAGGAACACTGAAGCTTTCTTT. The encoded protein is CASSPGTGRRNTEAFF.

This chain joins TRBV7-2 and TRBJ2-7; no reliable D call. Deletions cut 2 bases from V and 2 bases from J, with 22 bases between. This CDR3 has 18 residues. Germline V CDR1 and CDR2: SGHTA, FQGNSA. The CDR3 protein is CASSLRNQNKFGTYEQYF. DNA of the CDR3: TGTGCCAGCAGCTTACGAAACCAGAACAAGTTTGGCACCTACGAGCAGTACTTC.

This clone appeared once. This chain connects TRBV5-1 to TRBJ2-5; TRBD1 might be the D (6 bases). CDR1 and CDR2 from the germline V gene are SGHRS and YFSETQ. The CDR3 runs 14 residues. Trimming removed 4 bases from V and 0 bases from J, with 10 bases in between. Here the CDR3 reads CASSAGQNQETQYF. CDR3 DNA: TGCGCCAGCAGCGCCGGACAGAACCAAGAGACCCAGTACTTC.